This paragraph reports one T cell receptor (beta chain). The antigen remains undetermined. PCR was performed using 60 Vbeta and 13 Jbeta primers. Profiled with immunoSEQ multiplex PCR; TCRdb holds only in-frame clones, not every one. This table holds approximately 300,000 clones, roughly 86% found once. The data originate from a study of cytomegalovirus exposure and HLA in healthy donors. V shed 5 bases and J shed 5 bases, with 7 bases lying between them. CDR1 is MGHDK and CDR2 is SYGVNS in the germline V gene. The CDR3 has 11 residues. Whole-study findings and limits: Most TCR beta V segments were productive about 87% or about 30% of the time in an earlier analysis.

Sequenced input: PBMCs. The receptor comes from a woman aged 40-49 years in good health and CMV-seropositive. The V call is TRBV25-1, the J call TRBJ2-7; D is undetermined. The CDR3 bases are TGTGCCAGCAGTTCTGGGCACGAGCAGTACTTC. It encodes CASSSGHEQYF.